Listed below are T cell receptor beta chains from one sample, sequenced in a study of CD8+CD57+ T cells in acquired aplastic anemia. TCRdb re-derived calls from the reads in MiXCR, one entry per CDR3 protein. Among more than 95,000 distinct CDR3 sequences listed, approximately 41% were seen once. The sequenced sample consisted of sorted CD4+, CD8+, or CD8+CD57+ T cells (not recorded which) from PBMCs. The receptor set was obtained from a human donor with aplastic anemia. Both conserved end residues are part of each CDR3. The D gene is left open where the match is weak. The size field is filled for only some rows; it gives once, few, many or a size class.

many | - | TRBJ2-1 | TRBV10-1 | TGCGCCAGCAGTGACGGGTATTCCTACAATGAGCAGTTCTTC | CASSDGYSYNEQFF
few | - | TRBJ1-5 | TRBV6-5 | TGTGCCAGCAGTTATCGGAAGGGGTCCGACCTGCATTTT | CASSYRKGSDLHF
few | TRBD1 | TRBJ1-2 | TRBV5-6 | TGTGCCAGCAGCTGGGGGACAGGGCTCAACTATGGCTACACCTTC | CASSWGTGLNYGYTF
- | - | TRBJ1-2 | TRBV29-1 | TGCAGCGTTGGGAACAGGGAGGACTATGGCTACACCTTC | CSVGNREDYGYTF
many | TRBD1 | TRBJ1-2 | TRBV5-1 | TGCGCCAGCAGCTCAGGGGGGGGTGGCTACACCTTC | CASSSGGGGYTF
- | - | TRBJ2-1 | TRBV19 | TGTGCCAGTAATAAACAGGGGGGGAATGAGCAGTTCTTC | CASNKQGGNEQFF
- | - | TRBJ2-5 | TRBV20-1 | TGCAGCGTTAGGGGGGGGACTTGGGAGACCCAGTACTTC | CSVRGGTWETQYF
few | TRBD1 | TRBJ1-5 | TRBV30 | TGTGCCTGGAGTACTCCCGGGACAGCTATCAATCAGCCCCAGCATTTT | CAWSTPGTAINQPQHF
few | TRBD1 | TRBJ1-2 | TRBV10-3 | TGTGCCATAAAGGGTCAGGGGGCGGACTATGGCTACACCTTC | CAIKGQGADYGYTF
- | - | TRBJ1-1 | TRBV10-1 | TGCGCCAGCAGCGGCGGGGTGAACACTGAAGCTTTCTTT | CASSGGVNTEAFF
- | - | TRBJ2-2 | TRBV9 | TGTGCCAGCAGCCCGCTAAACGGGGAGCTGTTTTTT | CASSPLNGELFF
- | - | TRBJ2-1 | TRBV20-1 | TGCAGTGCTAGCATAGACAATGAGCAGTCCTTC | CSASIDNEQSF
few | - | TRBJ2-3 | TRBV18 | TGTGCCAGCTCACCCCAAGCCCCCACAGATACGCAGTATTTT | CASSPQAPTDTQYF
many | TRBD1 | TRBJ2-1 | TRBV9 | TGTGCCAGCAGCGGACAGGGGTCGACAATTGAGCAGTTCTTC | CASSGQGSTIEQFF
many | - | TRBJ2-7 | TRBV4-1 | TGCGCCAGCAGCCAAGATCAGGCAGTCTCCTACGAGCAGTACTTC | CASSQDQAVSYEQYF
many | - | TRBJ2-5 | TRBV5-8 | TGTGCCAGCAGCTTAGGAAAAGGGATGCGGGAGACCCAGTACTTC | CASSLGKGMRETQYF
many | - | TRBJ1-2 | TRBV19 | TGTGCCAGTAGTTCTCCGGGACAAAGAAAAGTCGCAGATGGCTACACCTTC | CASSSPGQRKVADGYTF
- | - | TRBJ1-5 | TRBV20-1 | TGCAGTGCTAACCGGGGGGATAGCAATCAGCCCCAGCATTTT | CSANRGDSNQPQHF
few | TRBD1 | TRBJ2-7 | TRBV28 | TGTGCCAGCAGCTCGTCGGGACAGGGGACCTACGAGCAGTACTTC | CASSSSGQGTYEQYF
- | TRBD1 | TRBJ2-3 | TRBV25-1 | TGTGCCACCAGTACAGGGGTTTCAAATACGCAGTATTTT | CATSTGVSNTQYF
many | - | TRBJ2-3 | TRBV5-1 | TGCGCCAGCAGCCTGCAGGGGTTAACAGATACGCAGTATTTT | CASSLQGLTDTQYF
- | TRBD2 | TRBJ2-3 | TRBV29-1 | TGCAGCGCGGGGGGGGATACGCAGTATTTT | CSAGGDTQYF
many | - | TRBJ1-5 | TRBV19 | TGTGCCAGTAGTATCGGAGGGGAACAGCCCCAGCATTTT | CASSIGGEQPQHF
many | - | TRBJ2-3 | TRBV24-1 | TGTGCCACCAGTGATTTCGTGGCAGGGGACACAGATACGCAGTATTTT | CATSDFVAGDTDTQYF
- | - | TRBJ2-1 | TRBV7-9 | TGTGCCAGCAGCTTAGTTTCTATGGGTGAGCAGTTCTTC | CASSLVSMGEQFF
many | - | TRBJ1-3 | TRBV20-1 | TGCAGTGTTACTGGGGGTTTTGGAAACACCATATATTTT | CSVTGGFGNTIYF
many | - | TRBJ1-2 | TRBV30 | TGTGCCTGGAGTGGTCGAGGCTACACCTTC | CAWSGRGYTF
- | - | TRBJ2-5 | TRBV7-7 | TGTGCTAGCAGCCCCCAGTTAGGGGCCCAAGAGACCCAGTACTTC | CASSPQLGAQETQYF
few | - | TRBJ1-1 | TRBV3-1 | TGTGCCAGCAGCCTCGGGGAGACTTTTGAAGCTTTCTTT | CASSLGETFEAFF
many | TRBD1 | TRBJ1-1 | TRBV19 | TGTGCCAGTAGTATAGGGTTTCGGGACAGGGCGAACACTGAAGCTTTCTTT | CASSIGFRDRANTEAFF
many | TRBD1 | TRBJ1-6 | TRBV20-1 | TGCAGTGCTAGTCGACAGGGGGCCTTGAGGAATTCACCCCTCCACTTT | CSASRQGALRNSPLHF
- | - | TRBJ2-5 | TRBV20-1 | TGCAGTGCGGACTCGACAGCGCAAGAGACCCAGTACTTC | CSADSTAQETQYF
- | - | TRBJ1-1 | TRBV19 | TGTGCCGGTAGTCAACAGCTGAACACTGAAGCTTCCTTT | CAGSQQLNTEASF
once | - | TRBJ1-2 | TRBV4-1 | TGCGCCAGCGGACTAGAGGGGGGAATTAACTATGGCTACACCTTC | CASGLEGGINYGYTF
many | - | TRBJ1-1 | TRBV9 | TGTGCCAGCAGCGTAGGTCCGGGGGGGACAATGAACACTGAAGCTTTCTTT | CASSVGPGGTMNTEAFF
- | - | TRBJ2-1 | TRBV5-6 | TGTGCCGGCAGCCCGCCAGGGGTCGGTAGGGAGCAGTTCTTC | CAGSPPGVGREQFF
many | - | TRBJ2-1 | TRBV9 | TGTGCCAGCAGCGTAGCGGGCCCAAGCTCCTACAATGAGCAGTTCTTC | CASSVAGPSSYNEQFF
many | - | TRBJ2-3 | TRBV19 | TGTGCCAGTAGTATAGGTCCGTATCCAGATACGCAGTATTTT | CASSIGPYPDTQYF
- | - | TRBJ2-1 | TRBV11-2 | TGTGCCAGCAGCTCCACGGTACTTGACTACAATGAGCAGTTCTTC | CASSSTVLDYNEQFF
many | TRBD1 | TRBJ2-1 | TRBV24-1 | TGTGCCACCAGTGACCCCGGACAGGGGCGACACAATGAGCAGTTCTTC | CATSDPGQGRHNEQFF
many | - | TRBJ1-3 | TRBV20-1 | TGCAGTGCTAGAAGTCCCCGGGACAGAAACACCATATATTTT | CSARSPRDRNTIYF
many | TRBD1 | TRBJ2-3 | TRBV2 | TGTGCCAGCACCGGGACAGGCACAGATACGCAGTATTTT | CASTGTGTDTQYF
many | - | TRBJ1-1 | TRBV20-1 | TGCAGTGCTAGAGATCGGCAGGGTGGCACTGAAGCTTTCTTT | CSARDRQGGTEAFF
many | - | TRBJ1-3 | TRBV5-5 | TGTGCCAGCAGCTTGAGCGGAACGTCCGGAAACACCATATATTTT | CASSLSGTSGNTIYF
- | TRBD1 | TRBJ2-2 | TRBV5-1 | TGCGCCAGCAGCCCGGACAGGGGGGACACCGGGGAGCTGTTTTTT | CASSPDRGDTGELFF
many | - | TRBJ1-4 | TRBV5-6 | TGTGCCAGCAGCTTGGGGGAAGGGAAACTGTTTTTT | CASSLGEGKLFF
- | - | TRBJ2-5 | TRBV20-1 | TGCAGTGCTAGAGATGCAAGGGACACCCAAGAGACCCAGTACTTC | CSARDARDTQETQYF
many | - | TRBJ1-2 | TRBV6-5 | TGTGCCAGCAGTACTCAGGGGATGGGAGGCTACACCTTC | CASSTQGMGGYTF
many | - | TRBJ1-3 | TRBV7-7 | TGTGCTAGCAGCTCCGACAGTTTACCTGGAAACACCATATATTTT | CASSSDSLPGNTIYF
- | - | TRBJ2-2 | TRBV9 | TGTGCCAGCAGCGCACACACCGGGGAGCTGTTTTTT | CASSAHTGELFF
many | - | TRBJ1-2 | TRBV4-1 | TGCGCCAGCCCGGGGCCGCGGCACCAATGGGACTATGGCTACACCTTC | CASPGPRHQWDYGYTF
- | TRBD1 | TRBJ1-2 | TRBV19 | TGTGCCAGTAGTACCACCGGGACAGGGTTCTATGGCTACACCTTC | CASSTTGTGFYGYTF